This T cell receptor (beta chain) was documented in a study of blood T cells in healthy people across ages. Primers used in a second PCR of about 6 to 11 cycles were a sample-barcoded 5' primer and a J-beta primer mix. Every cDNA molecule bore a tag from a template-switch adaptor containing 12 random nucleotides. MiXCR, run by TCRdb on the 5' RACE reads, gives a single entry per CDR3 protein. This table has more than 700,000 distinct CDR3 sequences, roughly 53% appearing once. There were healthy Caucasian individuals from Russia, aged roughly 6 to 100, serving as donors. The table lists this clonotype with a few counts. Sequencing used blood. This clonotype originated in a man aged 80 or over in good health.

CDR3 in DNA: TGCGCCAGCACCTTAGCGGGAGAGAGCCGAGAGACCCAGTACTTC. Amino acids: CASTLAGESRETQYF. The chain joins TRBV5-1 to TRBJ2-5; 9 positions match TRBD2. Per the germline V gene, CDR1 is SGHRS and CDR2 is YFSETQ. Trimming took 6 bases from V and 4 from J; bases not matched to a gene: 10. The length of the CDR3 is 15 residues.